Described below is a single T cell receptor beta chain sequence and its context. Its antigen is not known. The source of the sample is a study of cytomegalovirus exposure and HLA in healthy donors. The CDR3 totals 18 residues. Germline CDR1 and CDR2: SGHRS and YFSETQ. Trimming pared 2 bases from V and 0 bases from J, leaving 21 bases between. Study-wide points: Later analysis showed TCR association rates varying by HLA locus, highest for DRB1 and lowest for HLA-C. Later on, a genetic analysis was performed. It linked a missense variant in DCLRE1C with V- and J-gene trimming of TCR beta. Despite most TCR sequences being rare, some public TCRs occurred in many donors. Cytomegalovirus-associated TCR beta chains were listed, numbering 164.

The study ran its PCR with 60 Vbeta and 13 Jbeta primers. The protocol was immunoSEQ multiplex PCR, while the TCRdb copy is restricted to in-frame clones and leaves out a portion. The sample totals some 150,000 clones. The J gene is TRBJ2-7, the V gene TRBV5-1; D is perhaps TRBD1 (7 bases). The sample consisted of PBMCs. The receptor comes from a woman aged 18-35 years in good health and CMV-seronegative. The CDR3 region has the DNA TGCGCCAGCAGCTTTGTGCGACTAGGGGACAGAAACTCCTACGAGCAGTACTTC. It specifies CASSFVRLGDRNSYEQYF.